This T cell receptor beta chain appears in the sequencing data of a study of T cells in Graves' hyperthyroidism and ophthalmopathy. Study conclusions and caveats: A model using 13 V-J features told ophthalmopathy apart from stable hyperthyroidism.

Uncontrolled infection, other autoimmune disease, pregnancy or lactation barred patients from enrollment. Using RNA transcripts as the source, TCR beta CDR3 regions were amplified. HTBI primers were employed in a first-round RT-PCR of the TCR CDR3. TCRdb reprocessed the multiplex PCR reads with MiXCR, giving one entry per CDR3 protein. The sample lists 500,000 to 600,000 distinct CDR3 sequences, 35% to 55% occurring once. Of note for this clonotype: The antigen is not known.

The sample was peripheral blood or thyroid tissue (not recorded which). The source is an adult woman with Graves' disease, either hyperthyroidism or ophthalmopathy (not recorded which).

This CDR3 reads CASSTFGVGVMSEKLFF. The CDR3 nucleotides read TGTGCCAGTAGTACATTCGGAGTAGGGGTGATGAGTGAAAAACTGTTTTTT. The chain carries TRBV19 and TRBJ1-4; perhaps TRBD1 as D (5 bases). In germline, CDR1 is LNHDA, CDR2 SQIVND (reference sequence). This CDR3 is 17 amino acids long. V lost 4 bases to trimming and J lost 7 bases, with 22 bases between them.